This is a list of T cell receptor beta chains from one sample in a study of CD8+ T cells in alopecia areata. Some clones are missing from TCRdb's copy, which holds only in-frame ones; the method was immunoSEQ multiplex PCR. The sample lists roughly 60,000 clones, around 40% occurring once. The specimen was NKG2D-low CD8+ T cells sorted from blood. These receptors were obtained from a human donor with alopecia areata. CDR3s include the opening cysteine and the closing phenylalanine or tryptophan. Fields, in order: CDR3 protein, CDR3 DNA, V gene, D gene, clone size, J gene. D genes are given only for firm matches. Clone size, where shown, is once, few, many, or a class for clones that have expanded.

CDR3aa: CASSGTFFYEQYF
CDR3nt: TGTGCCAGCTCCGGGACTTTCTTCTACGAGCAGTACTTC
v_gene: TRBV2
d_gene: .
abundance: few
j_gene: TRBJ2-7

CDR3aa: CASSDQDTSYNEQFF
CDR3nt: TGTGCCAGCAGTGATCAGGACACTTCCTACAATGAGCAGTTCTTC
v_gene: TRBV2
d_gene: .
abundance: few
j_gene: TRBJ2-1

CDR3aa: CASSYAGMNGYTF
CDR3nt: TGTGCCAGCAGTTACGCAGGGATGAATGGCTACACCTTC
v_gene: TRBV6-5
d_gene: .
abundance: .
j_gene: TRBJ1-2

CDR3aa: CASGPTYEQYF
CDR3nt: TGCGCCAGCGGGCCCACCTACGAGCAGTACTTC
v_gene: TRBV4-1
d_gene: .
abundance: .
j_gene: TRBJ2-7

CDR3aa: CASSLGWAGGTDTQYF
CDR3nt: TGTGCCAGCAGCCTGGGGTGGGCAGGAGGCACAGATACGCAGTATTTT
v_gene: TRBV5-6
d_gene: .
abundance: .
j_gene: TRBJ2-3

CDR3aa: CASSAGTGASEQYF
CDR3nt: TGTGCCAGCAGCGCGGGGACAGGGGCGTCTGAGCAGTACTTC
v_gene: TRBV7-9
d_gene: TRBD1
abundance: .
j_gene: TRBJ2-7

CDR3aa: CASSLALAGQETQYF
CDR3nt: TGTGCCAGCAGCTTAGCGCTGGCGGGGCAAGAGACCCAGTACTTC
v_gene: TRBV7-8
d_gene: .
abundance: .
j_gene: TRBJ2-5

CDR3aa: CASSLTSRDEQYF
CDR3nt: TGTGCCAGCAGCTTAACAAGCAGGGACGAGCAGTACTTC
v_gene: TRBV7-9
d_gene: .
abundance: .
j_gene: TRBJ2-7

CDR3aa: CSVGTGLNYEQYF
CDR3nt: TGCAGCGTGGGGACAGGGCTCAACTACGAGCAGTACTTC
v_gene: TRBV29-1
d_gene: TRBD1
abundance: few
j_gene: TRBJ2-7

CDR3aa: CASSHVTYQEKLFF
CDR3nt: TGTGCCAGCAGCCACGTTACTTATCAGGAAAAACTGTTTTTT
v_gene: TRBV7-2
d_gene: .
abundance: few
j_gene: TRBJ1-4

CDR3aa: CASRGGTSPLHF
CDR3nt: TGTGCCAGCAGGGGGGGGACTTCACCCCTCCACTTT
v_gene: TRBV7-9
d_gene: .
abundance: .
j_gene: TRBJ1-6

CDR3aa: CSASDRDHYIQYF
CDR3nt: TGCAGCGCCTCGGACAGGGACCATTACATTCAGTACTTC
v_gene: TRBV29-1
d_gene: TRBD1
abundance: few
j_gene: TRBJ2-4

CDR3aa: CASSPDGAYTEAFF
CDR3nt: TGCGCCAGCAGCCCGGACGGGGCTTACACTGAAGCTTTCTTT
v_gene: TRBV5-1
d_gene: .
abundance: .
j_gene: TRBJ1-1

CDR3aa: CASSPEIWGGREKLFF
CDR3nt: TGTGCCAGCAGCCCGGAGATTTGGGGGGGCCGTGAAAAACTGTTTTTT
v_gene: TRBV7-2
d_gene: .
abundance: few
j_gene: TRBJ1-4

CDR3aa: CASSLGQGYTGELFF
CDR3nt: TGTGCCAGCAGCTTAGGGCAGGGTTACACCGGGGAGCTGTTTTTT
v_gene: TRBV13
d_gene: .
abundance: .
j_gene: TRBJ2-2

CDR3aa: CASSLGDRVKETQYF
CDR3nt: TGTGCCAGCAGCTTAGGGGATCGCGTAAAAGAGACCCAGTACTTC
v_gene: TRBV7-2
d_gene: .
abundance: .
j_gene: TRBJ2-5

CDR3aa: CASTATPGGHNEQFF
CDR3nt: TGTGCCAGCACCGCGACACCGGGCGGGCACAATGAGCAGTTCTTC
v_gene: TRBV6-5
d_gene: .
abundance: few
j_gene: TRBJ2-1

CDR3aa: CASSQDPDRNEAFF
CDR3nt: TGCGCCAGCAGCCAAGATCCAGACAGGAATGAAGCTTTCTTT
v_gene: TRBV4-3
d_gene: .
abundance: many
j_gene: TRBJ1-1

CDR3aa: CASSSRDRRYSNQPQHF
CDR3nt: TGTGCCAGCAGCTCACGGGACAGGAGATATAGCAATCAGCCCCAGCATTTT
v_gene: TRBV7-8
d_gene: TRBD1
abundance: .
j_gene: TRBJ1-5

CDR3aa: CASSVAGGRDTGELFF
CDR3nt: TGTGCCAGCAGCGTAGCAGGGGGTAGGGACACCGGGGAGCTGTTTTTT
v_gene: TRBV9
d_gene: TRBD1
abundance: .
j_gene: TRBJ2-2

CDR3aa: CASSHGSNEQFF
CDR3nt: TGCGCCAGCAGCCATGGCAGCAATGAGCAGTTCTTC
v_gene: TRBV4-3
d_gene: .
abundance: few
j_gene: TRBJ2-1

CDR3aa: CASQSNTEAFF
CDR3nt: TGTGCCAGCCAGTCGAACACTGAAGCTTTCTTT
v_gene: TRBV2
d_gene: .
abundance: .
j_gene: TRBJ1-1

CDR3aa: CASTPKGGLRYNEQFF
CDR3nt: TGTGCCAGCACCCCTAAGGGGGGACTCCGATACAATGAGCAGTTCTTC
v_gene: TRBV27
d_gene: .
abundance: .
j_gene: TRBJ2-1

CDR3aa: CASSFRGPSYEQYF
CDR3nt: TGTGCCAGCAGTTTCCGGGGCCCGAGCTACGAGCAGTACTTC
v_gene: TRBV27
d_gene: .
abundance: .
j_gene: TRBJ2-7

CDR3aa: CASSVVGGTGELFF
CDR3nt: TGTGCCAGCAGCGTAGTCGGGGGTACCGGGGAGCTGTTTTTT
v_gene: TRBV9
d_gene: .
abundance: .
j_gene: TRBJ2-2